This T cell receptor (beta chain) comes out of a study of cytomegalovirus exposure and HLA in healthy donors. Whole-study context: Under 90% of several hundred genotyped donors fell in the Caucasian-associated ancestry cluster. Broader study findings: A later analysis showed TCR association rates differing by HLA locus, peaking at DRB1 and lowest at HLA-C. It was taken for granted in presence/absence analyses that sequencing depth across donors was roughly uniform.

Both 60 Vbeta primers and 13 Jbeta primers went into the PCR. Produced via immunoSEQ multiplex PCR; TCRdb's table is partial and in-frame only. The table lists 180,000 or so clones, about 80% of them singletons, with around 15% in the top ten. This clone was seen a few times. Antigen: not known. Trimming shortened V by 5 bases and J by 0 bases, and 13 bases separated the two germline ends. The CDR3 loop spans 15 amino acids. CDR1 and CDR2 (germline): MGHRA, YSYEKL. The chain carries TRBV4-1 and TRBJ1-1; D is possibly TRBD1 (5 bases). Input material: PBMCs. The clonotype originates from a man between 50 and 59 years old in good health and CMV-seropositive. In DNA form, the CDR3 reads TGCGCCAGCAGCGAGGCGGGGCTGTTGAACACTGAAGCTTTCTTT. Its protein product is CASSEAGLLNTEAFF.